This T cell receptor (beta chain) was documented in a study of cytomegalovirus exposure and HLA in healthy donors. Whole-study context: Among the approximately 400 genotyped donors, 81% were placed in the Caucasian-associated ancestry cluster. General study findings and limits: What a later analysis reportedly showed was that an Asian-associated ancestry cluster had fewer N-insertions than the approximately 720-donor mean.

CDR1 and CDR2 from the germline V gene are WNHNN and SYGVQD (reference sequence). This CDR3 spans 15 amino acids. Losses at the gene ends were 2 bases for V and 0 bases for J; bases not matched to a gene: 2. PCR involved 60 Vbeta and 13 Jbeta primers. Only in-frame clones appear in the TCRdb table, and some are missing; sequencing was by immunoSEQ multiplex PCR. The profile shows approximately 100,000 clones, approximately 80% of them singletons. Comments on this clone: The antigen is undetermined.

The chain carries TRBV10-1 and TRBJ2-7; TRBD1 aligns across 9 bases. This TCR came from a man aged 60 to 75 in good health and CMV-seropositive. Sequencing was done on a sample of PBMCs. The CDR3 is CASSEPGQGSYEQYF. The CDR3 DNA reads TGCGCCAGCAGTGAGCCGGGACAGGGCTCCTACGAGCAGTACTTC.